Sequencing of this TCR beta chain was carried out in a study of cytomegalovirus exposure and HLA in healthy donors. Study conclusions and caveats: Sequencing artifact likely explains a cluster of highly shared sequence variants.

Whereas donors were nominally healthy upon sampling, unrecorded immune exposures were probable. Trimming cost V 4 bases and J 1 base; bases outside gene matches: 10. CDR1 SNHLY and CDR2 FYNNEI come from the germline V gene. The CDR3 spans 17 residues. It was with 60 Vbeta and 13 Jbeta primers that the PCR ran. Data came from immunoSEQ multiplex PCR; TCRdb stores just in-frame clones and leaves some out. The sample carries tens of thousands of clones, 78% recorded once. As concerns this clone: Its antigen is currently unknown.

Sample: PBMCs. The sequence was collected from a middle-aged woman in good health and CMV-seronegative. The V call is TRBV2, the J call TRBJ2-3, with 8 nucleotides matching TRBD1. CDR3: CASSVLRQGKGTDTQYF. The CDR3 DNA is TGTGCCAGCAGTGTCCTTCGACAGGGGAAAGGCACAGATACGCAGTATTTT.